The 30 T cell receptor beta chains presented below share a single source sample, sequenced in a study of blood T cell repertoires in COVID-19. TCRdb's table, derived via immunoSEQ multiplex PCR, lists solely in-frame clones and lacks some. This sample has around 400,000 clones, with approximately 88% found just once. Sequenced sample: peripheral blood. The receptors originated from a man aged 35 to 55 with acute or convalescent COVID-19.

The chain uses TRBV5-8 and TRBJ2-3; 7 bases line up with TRBD2. Germline CDR1 reads SGHTS; CDR2 reads YDEGEE. The CDR3 sequence is 14 residues long. The ends lost 4 bases at V and 6 bases at J; junction bases unmatched: 8. CDR3 loop: CASSLGTNADTQYF. CDR3 bases: TGTGCCAGCAGCCTCGGGACTAACGCCGATACGCAGTATTTT.

The V and J genes are TRBV27 and TRBJ1-6, with 9 positions matching TRBD1. Per germline, CDR1 MNHEY and CDR2 SMNVEV (reference sequence). The V segment lost 0 bases and the J segment 11 bases; nucleotides outside the gene matches: 5. The CDR3 loop spans 15 amino acids. The CDR3 DNA reads as TGTGCCAGCAGTTTATCGGTCGGGACAGGGCCACCCCTCCACTTT. Its translation is CASSLSVGTGPPLHF.

The V call is TRBV27, the J call TRBJ2-7; 12 bases map to TRBD2. Trimming removed 4 bases from V and 5 bases from J; junction bases left unmatched: 6. The CDR3 extends over 15 amino acids. CDR1 and CDR2 from the germline V gene are MNHEY and SMNVEV (reference sequence). The CDR3 reads CASSWTSGTTHEQYF. CDR3 DNA sequence: TGTGCCAGCAGTTGGACTAGCGGGACCACCCACGAGCAGTACTTC.

The chain carries TRBV6-5 and TRBJ2-7, with 9 bases fitting TRBD1. CDR1 and CDR2 from the germline V gene are MNHEY and SVGAGI. With V trimmed by 6 bases and J by 1 base, 4 bases remained unmatched. The CDR3 runs to 14 residues. The CDR3, as DNA: TGTGCCAGCAGGATTGGACAGGGGTCCTACGAGCAGTACTTC. The encoded protein is CASRIGQGSYEQYF.

The chain recombines TRBV6-2 or TRBV6-3 with TRBJ1-3, with D perhaps TRBD1 (5 bases). Germline assignment: CDR1 MNHEY and CDR2 SVGEGT. V gave up 5 bases and J gave up 3 bases, with 11 bases separating them. The CDR3 totals 14 residues. In DNA, the CDR3 is TGTGCCAGCAGTATCCGGGGGATTGGAAACACCATATATTTT. Protein sequence: CASSIRGIGNTIYF.

V and J are TRBV6-1 and TRBJ2-1; the D is unclear. CDR1 and CDR2 from the germline V gene are MNHNS and SASEGT. V was clipped by 3 bases and J by 2 bases, with 2 bases between them. This CDR3 has 12 amino acids. The CDR3 sequence: CASSDTYNEQFF. For the CDR3, the DNA is TGTGCCAGCAGTGACACCTACAATGAGCAGTTCTTC.

This clone was detected once. The sample holds other DNA sequences that translate to the same CDR3. Here the CDR3 reads CASSVGAGSGNTIYF. The CDR3 bases are TGTGCCAGCAGCGTAGGCGCGGGCTCTGGAAACACCATATATTTT. This rearrangement joins TRBV9 to TRBJ1-3, with D hard to call. V was trimmed by 0 bases and J by 0 bases, leaving 7 bases between them. The CDR3 spans 15 residues. The germline gives CDR1 SGDLS, CDR2 YYNGEE.

The rearrangement links TRBV28 to TRBJ2-7; 9 bases are shared with TRBD2. The V and J ends lost 6 bases and 3 bases, in that order; junction bases with no gene match: 3. This CDR3 contains 13 residues. Germline-derived CDR1 and CDR2 are MDHEN and SYDVKM. The CDR3 region has the DNA TGTGCCAGCAGAGGACTAGCGATCTACGAGCAGTACTTC. Translation: CASRGLAIYEQYF.

This clone was recorded once. The CDR3 spells CASRPGTGSGYEQYF. As DNA, the CDR3 is TGTGCCAGTAGACCGGGGACAGGGTCTGGGTACGAGCAGTACTTC. The gene calls are TRBV19 and TRBJ2-7, with 9 bases fitting TRBD1. CDR1 and CDR2 (germline): LNHDA, SQIVND (reference sequence). V shed 6 bases and J 4 bases; nucleotides not matched to a gene: 10. The CDR3 has 15 amino acids.

CDR3 DNA: TGTGCCAGCAGCTTACAGGGTAAGAACACTGAAGCTTTCTTT. Translation gives CASSLQGKNTEAFF. The chain combines TRBV7-3 with TRBJ1-1, with a weak D call TRBD1 (5 bases). The CDR3 contains 14 residues. V dropped 2 bases and J dropped 1 base, with 8 bases sitting between them. Per germline, CDR1 SGHTA and CDR2 FQGTGA.

The V call is TRBV29-1, the J call TRBJ1-2, with a weak D call TRBD1 (5 bases). This CDR3 has 14 amino acids. The germline V gene encodes CDR1 SQVTM and CDR2 ANQGSEA. V lost 0 bases to trimming and J lost 3 bases, with 11 bases between them. CDR3 sequence: CSVEDHGGYYGYTF. The CDR3 DNA reads TGCAGCGTTGAAGATCACGGGGGGTACTATGGCTACACCTTC. The variable domain in full, completed from reference TRBV29-1 and TRBJ1-2, reads SAVISQKPSRDICQRGTSLTIQCQVDSQVTMMFWYRQQPGQSLTLIATANQGSEATYESGFVIDKFPISRPNLTFSTLTVSNMSPEDSSIYLCSVEDHGGYYGYTFGSGTRLTVV.

V gene TRBV19 combines with J gene TRBJ2-7; 10 positions agree with TRBD2. CDR1 and CDR2 (germline): LNHDA, SQIVND (reference sequence). V was pared by 4 bases and J by 3 bases, with 3 bases of the junction left unmatched. This CDR3 comprises 14 residues. The CDR3 loop is CASSKLAGDYEQYF. The CDR3 region has the DNA TGTGCCAGTAGTAAGCTAGCGGGGGACTACGAGCAGTACTTC.

This clone was seen once. V gene TRBV5-1 combines with J gene TRBJ2-1; 9 nucleotides align to TRBD1. The CDR3 length is 16 residues. Germline values: CDR1 SGHRS, CDR2 YFSETQ. Trimming took 4 bases from V and 7 from J; bases not matched to a gene: 12. CDR3: CASSAGTGSDSNEQFF. CDR3 nucleotides: TGCGCCAGCAGCGCCGGGACAGGGTCGGACTCGAATGAGCAGTTCTTC.

This chain connects TRBV6-6 to TRBJ2-3, with 10 positions matching TRBD2. Germline trimming cut 5 bases from V and 4 bases from J; bases unmatched to any gene: 6. Germline V gene lookup returns CDR1 MNHNY and CDR2 SVGAGI (reference sequence). The CDR3 has 15 amino acids. Written as DNA, the CDR3 is TGTGCCAGCAGTATAGAGCGGGGGGGCCCAGATACGCAGTATTTT. Translation gives CASSIERGGPDTQYF.

V usage is TRBV7-2 and J usage is TRBJ2-1; 9 bases line up with TRBD2. Germline CDR1 reads SGHTA; CDR2 reads FQGNSA. The CDR3 has 15 amino acids. With 1 base clipped from V and 12 bases from J, the junction kept 10 bases outside the gene matches. CDR3 loop: CASSLGLAGSRRQFF. As DNA, the CDR3 is TGTGCCAGCAGCTTAGGGCTAGCGGGGTCCCGGAGGCAGTTCTTC. Combining the CDR3 with reference TRBV7-2 and TRBJ2-1 gives the whole variable domain GAGVSQSPSNKVTEKGKDVELRCDPISGHTALYWYRQSLGQGLEFLIYFQGNSAPDKSGLPSDRFSAERTGGSVSTLTIQRTQQEDSAVYLCASSLGLAGSRRQFFGPGTRLTVL.

This clone was recorded only once. The chain joins TRBV7-2 to TRBJ2-4, with D maybe TRBD2 (6 bases). The germline V gene encodes CDR1 SGHTA and CDR2 FQGNSA. V lost 3 bases, J lost 11 bases, and 14 bases lay in between. The CDR3 is made up of 13 amino acids. As DNA, the CDR3 is TGTGCCAGCAGCTTGGAGGAGGGCCGCCTTCAGTACTTC. Amino acids: CASSLEEGRLQYF.

The J gene is TRBJ2-7, the V gene TRBV18; 11 bases align to TRBD1. The length of the CDR3 is 14 residues. Unmatched junction bases numbered 1, after V lost 0 bases and J lost 6 bases. Germline V gives CDR1 KGHSH, CDR2 LQKENI. The CDR3 nucleotides read TGTGCCAGCTCACCACCCGGGACAGGGGGCGAGCAGTACTTC. Translation: CASSPPGTGGEQYF.

This chain uses TRBV19 with TRBJ1-1; the D gene is possibly TRBD1 (6 bases). There are 15 residues in the CDR3. CDR1 and CDR2 (germline): LNHDA, SQIVND (reference sequence). Trimming shortened V by 7 bases and J by 1 base, and 16 bases separated the two germline ends. The CDR3 protein is CASTMSRGQNTEAFF. For the CDR3, the DNA is TGTGCCAGTACTATGAGTCGGGGACAGAACACTGAAGCTTTCTTT.

This sequence joins TRBV9 and TRBJ1-1; D uncertain. V lost 0 bases to trimming and J lost 1 base, with 4 bases between them. The germline V gene has CDR1 SGDLS and CDR2 YYNGEE. The CDR3 runs 13 residues. The CDR3 loop is CASSVVSNTEAFF. For the CDR3, the DNA is TGTGCCAGCAGCGTAGTATCGAACACTGAAGCTTTCTTT.

This chain connects TRBV30 to TRBJ1-5; maybe TRBD1 (5 bases). The CDR3 is 15 amino acids. Trimming took off 3 bases at V and 5 bases at J, with 17 bases between the two ends. Germline CDR1 reads GTSNPN; CDR2 reads SVGIG (reference sequence). CDR3 DNA: TGTGCCTGGAGGACGGGGGGAACGGACCATCAGCCCCAGCATTTT. Residues: CAWRTGGTDHQPQHF.

The chain links TRBV7-3 to TRBJ1-1, with a possible D match to TRBD1 (5 bases). With 3 bases removed from V and 3 bases from J, the gap between germline ends came to 14 bases. The germline V gene has CDR1 SGHTA and CDR2 FQGTGA. There are 15 residues in the CDR3. CDR3 nucleotide sequence: TGTGCCAGCAGCTTGGGGCCAGAGGCGGACACTGAAGCTTTCTTT. Translating it yields CASSLGPEADTEAFF.

The chain employs TRBV7-2 and TRBJ2-3; 7 nucleotides agree with TRBD2. Germline CDR1 is SGHTA and CDR2 is FQGNSA. The J segment lost 2 bases and the V segment lost 0 bases, leaving 8 bases of the junction unmatched. CDR3 length: 17 residues. CDR3 loop: CASSLAVGGTITDTQYF. The CDR3 DNA sequence: TGTGCCAGCAGCTTAGCAGTCGGCGGGACTATCACAGATACGCAGTATTTT.

As concerns this clone: This specimen includes other DNA sequences encoding the same CDR3. The chain joins TRBV9 to TRBJ1-2; TRBD1 might be the D (5 bases). The CDR3 loop spans 14 amino acids. Germline assignment: CDR1 SGDLS and CDR2 YYNGEE. The V end lost 0 bases, the J end lost 2 bases, and 8 bases lay between the germline ends. Here the CDR3 reads CASSVAPGNYGYTF. The CDR3 coding sequence is TGTGCCAGCAGCGTAGCCCCAGGGAACTATGGCTACACCTTC. The whole variable domain, remainder taken from reference TRBV9 and TRBJ1-2, is DSGVTQTPKHLITATGQRVTLRCSPRSGDLSVYWYQQSLDQGLQFLIQYYNGEERAKGNILERFSAQQFPDLHSELNLSSLELGDSALYFCASSVAPGNYGYTFGSGTRLTVV.

V usage is TRBV28 and J usage is TRBJ2-5; D possibly corresponds to TRBD2 (5 bases). V was clipped by 2 bases and J by 5 bases, with 12 bases between them. CDR1 MDHEN and CDR2 SYDVKM come from the germline V gene. The CDR3 loop spans 14 amino acids. The CDR3, as DNA: TGTGCCAGCAGTTTAACTAGGGAGTTGGAGACCCAGTACTTC. This encodes CASSLTRELETQYF.

The chain uses TRBV19 and TRBJ2-7; 8 bases agree with TRBD1. V lost 6 bases and J lost 5; bases outside the gene matches: 3. CDR3 length: 12 amino acids. CDR1 LNHDA and CDR2 SQIVND come from the germline V gene (reference sequence). In nucleotides, the CDR3 is TGTGCCAGTAGGAGACAGGGGCACGAGCAGTACTTC. Translated, it gives CASRRQGHEQYF. Full variable domain (outside the CDR3, taken from reference TRBV19 and TRBJ2-7): DGGITQSPKYLFRKEGQNVTLSCEQNLNHDAMYWYRQDPGQGLRLIYYSQIVNDFQKGDIAEGYSVSREKKESFPLTVTSAQKNPTAFYLCASRRQGHEQYFGPGTRLTVT.

The chain employs TRBV7-3 and TRBJ2-5, with D possibly matching TRBD1 (6 bases). There are 14 residues in the CDR3. Germline loops: CDR1 SGHTA, CDR2 FQGTGA. The germline V and J ends were trimmed by 5 bases and 1 base, with 11 bases remaining between them. The CDR3 spells CASSPSGVQETQYF. The CDR3 region has the DNA TGTGCCAGCAGCCCCTCAGGGGTCCAAGAGACCCAGTACTTC.

This clone has just one count. This chain connects TRBV6-1 to TRBJ2-1; no firm D call. Germline assignment: CDR1 MNHNS and CDR2 SASEGT. Trimming left V 6 bases short and J 0 bases short, with 12 bases between. This CDR3 region has 15 residues. CDR3 residues: CASRDSPSSYNEQFF. Written as DNA, the CDR3 is TGTGCCAGCAGGGATAGCCCAAGCTCCTACAATGAGCAGTTCTTC.

This sequence joins TRBV28 and TRBJ2-7; TRBD2 is a possible D gene (6 bases). Trimming took off 6 bases at V and 3 bases at J, with 9 bases between the two ends. Germline values: CDR1 MDHEN, CDR2 SYDVKM. The CDR3 length is 12 residues. The chain's CDR3 is CASSTEGYEQYF. The CDR3 DNA sequence: TGTGCCAGCAGCACGGAGGGCTACGAGCAGTACTTC.

This clone has a single count. The genes are TRBV27 and TRBJ1-2; TRBD1 matches at 9 bases. The CDR3 is 13 residues long. V was pared by 3 bases and J by 10 bases, with 6 bases of the junction left unmatched. CDR1 is MNHEY and CDR2 is SMNVEV in the germline V gene (reference sequence). CDR3 in amino acids: CASSFKTGGLYTF. CDR3 sequence (DNA): TGTGCCAGCAGTTTCAAGACAGGGGGTCTCTACACCTTC.

The chain carries TRBV9 and TRBJ1-2, with 7 nucleotides matching TRBD1. The length of the CDR3 is 14 residues. J gave up 4 bases and V 4 bases, and 7 bases lay outside the gene matches. Germline V gene lookup returns CDR1 SGDLS and CDR2 YYNGEE. CDR3 protein: CASSPTGQIYGYTF. Written as DNA, the CDR3 is TGTGCCAGCAGCCCTACGGGACAGATCTATGGCTACACCTTC.